Listed here are 26 T cell receptor beta chains from one sample, sequenced in a study of cytomegalovirus exposure and HLA in healthy donors. A multiplex PCR was run with 60 Vbeta primers and 13 Jbeta primers. Here immunoSEQ multiplex PCR was the method, and the copy in TCRdb shows in-frame clones only, minus some. The data include 200,000 to 250,000 clones; the top ten clones carry about 1.1%. Input material: PBMCs. The source of these receptors is a girl aged 2 to 9 in good health and CMV-seropositive.

The chain links TRBV7-6 to TRBJ2-2; the match to TRBD2 covers 8 bases. The CDR3 has 16 amino acids. V shed 5 bases, J shed 2 bases, and the junction held 7 bases outside the gene matches. Germline CDR1 is SGHVS and CDR2 is FNYEAQ. The CDR3 nucleotides are TGTGCCAGCAGCCCGAGAGCGGGAGATAACACCGGGGAGCTGTTTTTT. Translated: CASSPRAGDNTGELFF.

This sequence joins TRBV28 and TRBJ2-7; 8 bases align to TRBD2. The CDR3 contains 13 residues. Germline lookup yields CDR1 MDHEN and CDR2 SYDVKM. With 7 bases clipped from V and 6 bases from J, the junction kept 8 bases outside the gene matches. Here the CDR3 DNA reads TGTGCCAGCACAACTGGGAGCGGGAGCGAGCAGTACTTC. Protein: CASTTGSGSEQYF.

The chain is built from TRBV5-4 and TRBJ2-2; 7 bases map to TRBD1. The CDR3 has 14 amino acids. V trimming: 3 bases; J trimming: 4 bases; junction bases outside the gene matches: 3. Germline V gene sequence: CDR1 SGHNT, CDR2 YYREEE (reference sequence). As DNA, the CDR3 is TGTGCCAGCAGCTCCCCAGGGGGCACCGGGGAGCTGTTTTTT. This gives the protein CASSSPGGTGELFF.

This sequence joins TRBV28 and TRBJ2-5; maybe TRBD2 (6 bases). The V end was cut by 3 bases, the J end by 2 bases, with 13 bases between. The germline V gene has CDR1 MDHEN and CDR2 SYDVKM. The CDR3 spans 15 residues. The CDR3 bases are TGTGCCAGCAGTTTTCATGAGGGAGGTCAAGAGACCCAGTACTTC. This codes for CASSFHEGGQETQYF. Combining the CDR3 with reference TRBV28 and TRBJ2-5 gives the whole variable domain DVKVTQSSRYLVKRTGEKVFLECVQDMDHENMFWYRQDPGLGLRLIYFSYDVKMKEKGDIPEGYSVSREKKERFSLILESASTNQTSMYLCASSFHEGGQETQYFGPGTRLLVL.

The chain links TRBV5-4 to TRBJ2-7; D possibly corresponds to TRBD2 (5 bases). The length of the CDR3 is 13 residues. The germline gives CDR1 SGHNT, CDR2 YYREEE (reference sequence). V dropped 4 bases and J dropped 7 bases, with 15 bases sitting between them. DNA of the CDR3: TGTGCCAGCAGCCCCCGGACTTACTCGGAGCAGTACTTC. It encodes CASSPRTYSEQYF.

The V and J genes are TRBV19 and TRBJ1-5; tentatively, D is TRBD1 (5 bases). V was clipped by 7 bases and J by 7 bases, with 14 bases between them. The CDR3 is 13 residues long. Germline V gene data show CDR1 as LNHDA and CDR2 as SQIVND (reference sequence). This CDR3 reads CASKRGPSQPQHF. The CDR3 DNA is TGTGCCAGTAAAAGGGGCCCTTCCCAGCCCCAGCATTTT.

The V and J genes are TRBV6-5 and TRBJ2-5, with 8 positions matching TRBD1. The CDR3 sequence is 15 residues long. Looked up from germline, CDR1 is MNHEY and CDR2 is SVGAGI. With 2 bases clipped from V and 4 bases from J, the junction kept 6 bases outside the gene matches. This chain's CDR3 is CASSYEVQGGETQYF. CDR3 coding DNA: TGTGCCAGCAGTTACGAGGTACAGGGGGGAGAGACCCAGTACTTC.

The chain employs TRBV11-2 and TRBJ1-2, with 7 bases that match TRBD1. Germline V gives CDR1 SGHAT, CDR2 FQNNGV. Trimming cost V 1 base and J 1 base; bases outside gene matches: 9. The CDR3 sequence is 17 residues long. CDR3 in amino acids: CASSLAAAQGGNYGYTF. CDR3 coding DNA: TGTGCCAGCAGCTTAGCGGCGGCGCAGGGGGGTAACTATGGCTACACCTTC. Complete variable domain (other parts from reference TRBV11-2 and TRBJ1-2): EAGVAQSPRYKIIEKRQSVAFWCNPISGHATLYWYQQILGQGPKLLIQFQNNGVVDDSQLPKDRFSAERLKGVDSTLKIQPAKLEDSAVYLCASSLAAAQGGNYGYTFGSGTRLTVV.

The J gene is TRBJ1-2, the V gene TRBV5-1, with 7 bases identical to TRBD1. Trimming took 5 bases from V and 6 from J; bases not matched to a gene: 10. The CDR3 sequence is 14 residues long. In germline, CDR1 is SGHRS, CDR2 YFSETQ. CDR3 amino acids: CASRGQGEYHGYTF. The CDR3 bases are TGCGCCAGCAGAGGTCAGGGGGAGTATCATGGCTACACCTTC.

This sequence joins TRBV4-2 and TRBJ2-6; 9 nucleotides match TRBD2. Germline lookup yields CDR1 LGHNA and CDR2 YNFKEQ. This CDR3 contains 19 residues. With V trimmed by 3 bases and J by 3 bases, 12 bases remained unmatched. In nucleotides, the CDR3 is TGTGCCAGCAGCCACGAGGGGGGCGGGAGGGCCGTTGGGGCCAACGTCCTGACTTTC. The encoded protein is CASSHEGGGRAVGANVLTF.

The CDR3 DNA reads TGCAGTGCTAGACTGACAGCTGAAGCTTTCTTT. Protein: CSARLTAEAFF. The chain employs TRBV20-1 and TRBJ1-1, with a possible D match to TRBD1 (5 bases). Germline values: CDR1 DFQATT, CDR2 SNEGSKA (reference sequence). V lost 2 bases, J lost 6 bases, and 7 bases lay in between. This CDR3 contains 11 residues.

Points on this clone: The junction departs from germline at one end; a sequencing error may be responsible. The V call is TRBV27, the J call TRBJ2-7, with D possibly being TRBD2 (5 bases). Germline-derived CDR1 and CDR2 are MNHEY and SMNVEV (reference sequence). CDR3 size: 11 residues. CDR3 protein: CASKVGEGLHF. CDR3 bases: TGTGCCAGCAAAGTCGGGGAAGGGCTGCACTTC.

The chain joins TRBV28 to TRBJ2-7, with 8 bases that match TRBD2. The CDR3 covers 14 residues. Trimming removed 7 bases from V and 6 bases from J; junction bases left unmatched: 11. Germline-derived CDR1 and CDR2 are MDHEN and SYDVKM. CDR3 region: CASIYSGSPSEQYF. The CDR3, as DNA: TGTGCCAGCATTTACAGCGGGAGTCCTTCCGAGCAGTACTTC.

The chain is built from TRBV19 and TRBJ2-1, with 7 bases fitting TRBD2. Looked up from germline, CDR1 is LNHDA and CDR2 is SQIVND (reference sequence). J gave up 7 bases and V 8 bases, and 14 bases lay outside the gene matches. The CDR3 is 15 amino acids. This CDR3 is CASRSGASGGNEQFF. The DNA for the CDR3 is TGTGCCAGTCGGAGTGGCGCTAGCGGCGGAAATGAGCAGTTCTTC.

The genes are TRBV5-5 and TRBJ2-1, with D hard to call. Germline lookup yields CDR1 SGHKS and CDR2 YYEKEE (reference sequence). V lost 0 bases to trimming and J lost 9 bases, with 13 bases between them. This CDR3 has 14 residues. This chain's CDR3 is CASSLVLRGSEQFF. The CDR3 DNA follows: TGTGCCAGCAGCTTGGTTCTACGTGGTAGTGAGCAGTTCTTC.

Notes on this clone: One end of the junction fails to match germline, which may point to a read error. The chain is built from TRBV27 and TRBJ1-1; tentatively, D is TRBD1 (5 bases). In germline, CDR1 is MNHEY, CDR2 SMNVEV (reference sequence). This CDR3 contains 14 residues. The CDR3 sequence is CASSLNFQTAHLQF. The DNA for the CDR3 is TGTGCCAGCAGTCTCAATTTCCAGACAGCCCACTTACAGTTT.

This sequence joins TRBV20-1 and TRBJ1-2, with a possible D match to TRBD1 (6 bases). With 4 bases removed from V and 7 bases from J, the gap between germline ends came to 7 bases. This CDR3 spans 10 amino acids. Germline lookup yields CDR1 DFQATT and CDR2 SNEGSKA (reference sequence). CDR3 protein: CSATGVGYTF. CDR3 coding DNA: TGCAGTGCTACAGGGGTTGGCTACACCTTC.

The DNA of the CDR3 is TGTGCCAGCAGCTGGGGACTAGCGGGACCCGAGCAGTACTTC. Its translation is CASSWGLAGPEQYF. The V and J genes are TRBV13 and TRBJ2-7; 13 bases agree with TRBD2. Germline lookup yields CDR1 PRHDT and CDR2 FYEKMQ (reference sequence). The V segment lost 4 bases and the J segment 6 bases; nucleotides outside the gene matches: 3. The length of the CDR3 is 14 residues.

Of note for this clone: Other DNA sequences in the same sample also yield this CDR3. The chain uses TRBV6-1 and TRBJ1-2, with 7 bases that match TRBD1. CDR1 is MNHNS, CDR2 SASEGT, per germline. The CDR3 is made up of 15 amino acids. J lost 4 bases, V lost 1 base, and 6 bases had no gene match. CDR3 nucleotide sequence: TGTGCCAGCAGTGAAGGGGACAGCCTCCTCTATGGCTACACCTTC. This codes for CASSEGDSLLYGYTF.

This chain connects TRBV6-4 to TRBJ1-1; no reliable D call. The CDR3 extends over 13 amino acids. V dropped 7 bases and J dropped 1 base, with 10 bases sitting between them. Germline V gives CDR1 MRHNA, CDR2 SNTAGT. CDR3 amino acids: CASNLGGNTEAFF. For the CDR3, the DNA is TGTGCCAGCAACCTCGGAGGGAACACTGAAGCTTTCTTT.

This chain connects TRBV7-3 to TRBJ2-6, with 10 bases matching TRBD1. CDR1 and CDR2 from the germline V gene are SGHTA and FQGTGA. CDR3 length: 17 amino acids. J lost 2 bases, V lost 4 bases, and 5 bases had no gene match. CDR3 residues: CASSSGQGVAGANVLTF. The CDR3 DNA reads as TGTGCCAGCAGCTCTGGACAGGGGGTAGCTGGGGCCAACGTCCTGACTTTC.

The CDR3 is CASSGGLAGVDTQYF. DNA for the CDR3: TGTGCCAGCAGCGGGGGACTAGCGGGAGTAGATACGCAGTATTTT. V and J are TRBV7-8 and TRBJ2-3, with 14 bases matching TRBD2. CDR1 SGHVS and CDR2 FQNEAQ come from the germline V gene. CDR3 length: 15 residues. V dropped 5 bases and J dropped 5; count of bases not matched to a gene: 3.

The rearrangement uses TRBV6-5 and TRBJ2-2; 12 nucleotides align to TRBD1. Per the germline V gene, CDR1 is MNHEY and CDR2 is SVGAGI. Germline trimming cut 5 bases from V and 7 bases from J; bases unmatched to any gene: 5. The CDR3 consists of 15 residues. This CDR3 is CASSGTGGAGGELFF. CDR3 in DNA: TGTGCCAGCAGTGGGACAGGGGGCGCAGGCGGGGAGCTGTTTTTT.

The CDR3 loop reads CASSQLPSGSEQFF. CDR3 DNA sequence: TGTGCCAGCAGTCAATTACCTAGCGGGAGTGAGCAGTTCTTC. The V and J genes are TRBV6-5 and TRBJ2-1; TRBD2 aligns across 10 bases. The CDR3 runs to 14 residues. Trimming took 5 bases from V and 9 from J; bases not matched to a gene: 7. Germline CDR1 reads MNHEY; CDR2 reads SVGAGI.

The chain uses TRBV7-2 and TRBJ1-1; D remains unclear. The CDR3 has 14 amino acids. Trimming took off 1 base at V and 5 bases at J, with 11 bases between the two ends. Germline-derived CDR1 and CDR2 are SGHTA and FQGNSA. The CDR3 sequence is CASSLVGRETEAFF. The CDR3 DNA follows: TGTGCCAGCAGCTTAGTGGGGAGGGAGACTGAAGCTTTCTTT.

This chain connects TRBV19 to TRBJ1-1, with 7 bases aligning to TRBD1. This CDR3 comprises 18 residues. V dropped 3 bases and J dropped 1; count of bases not matched to a gene: 14. Germline V gene lookup returns CDR1 LNHDA and CDR2 SQIVND (reference sequence). The CDR3 DNA sequence: TGTGCCAGTAGTATTTTCGTGACAGGGCCATTGTCGAACACTGAAGCTTTCTTT. It encodes CASSIFVTGPLSNTEAFF.